This T cell receptor beta chain was sequenced in a study of cytomegalovirus exposure and HLA in healthy donors. It was with 60 Vbeta and 13 Jbeta primers that the PCR ran. Sequencing used immunoSEQ multiplex PCR; TCRdb keeps in-frame clones, though not all of them. The sample comprises over 75,000 clones, 65% to 75% of which are singletons, and about 2.1% rests with the top ten. This clone has only a few counts. While unrecorded immune exposures were likely, the donors were nominally healthy when sampled. Sequencing input: PBMCs. The sequence came from a man aged 25 to 40 in good health and CMV-seronegative.

CDR3 loop: CASRSDSIGQFF. Here the CDR3 DNA reads TGTGCCAGCAGATCCGACAGTATCGGGCAGTTCTTC. This chain connects TRBV5-5 to TRBJ2-1; the D gene is possibly TRBD1 (5 bases). The CDR3 covers 12 residues. V lost 5 bases, J lost 12 bases, and 15 bases lay in between. CDR1 and CDR2 from the germline V gene are SGHKS and YYEKEE (reference sequence).